This T cell receptor (beta chain) derives from a study of T cell repertoires in cytomegalovirus infection. Turning to the study itself: In public TCR beta signatures, there were indications of both CMV infection and matching HLA type.

Each CDR3 protein gets one entry after TCRdb re-called the reads with MiXCR. The table records some 940,000 distinct CDR3 sequences, roughly a third of them present only once. As concerns this clonotype: The antigen remains unidentified.

General observations from the study: Accumulated public TCR beta family frequency recognized individuals carrying CMV together with the relevant HLA. The study found HLA-C-restricted CMV-specific TCR beta clonotypes dominating the ex vivo response.

Germline lookup yields CDR1 LNHDA and CDR2 SQIVND (reference sequence). Trimming took 5 bases from V and 0 from J, leaving 11 bases between them. This CDR3 comprises 15 residues. Sample: cultured CD8+ T cells from PBMCs, taken from culture after CMV antigen stimulation. The chain has TRBV19 and TRBJ2-1; D possibly uses TRBD1 or TRBD2 (5 bases each). The origin of this receptor is a human donor in good health (CMV status not recorded). Some clones in this sample may be carry-over from other donors' samples. This chain's CDR3 is CASSWDLSSYNEQFF. The CDR3 nucleotides are TGTGCCAGTAGTTGGGACCTAAGCTCCTACAATGAGCAGTTCTTC.